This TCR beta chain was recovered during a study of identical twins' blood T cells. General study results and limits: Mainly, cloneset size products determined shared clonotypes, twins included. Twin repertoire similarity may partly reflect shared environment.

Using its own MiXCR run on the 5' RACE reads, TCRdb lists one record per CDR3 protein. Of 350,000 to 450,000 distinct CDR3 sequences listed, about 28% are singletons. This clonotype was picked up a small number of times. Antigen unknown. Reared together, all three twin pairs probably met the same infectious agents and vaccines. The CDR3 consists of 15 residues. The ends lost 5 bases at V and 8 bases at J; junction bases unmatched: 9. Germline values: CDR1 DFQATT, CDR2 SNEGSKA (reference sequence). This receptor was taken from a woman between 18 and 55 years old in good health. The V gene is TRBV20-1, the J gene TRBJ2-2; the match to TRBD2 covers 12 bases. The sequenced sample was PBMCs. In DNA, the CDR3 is TGCAGTGCTCAGGCCATACTAGCGGGAGGAGGGGAGCTGTTTTTT. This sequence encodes CSAQAILAGGGELFF.